The sequence of this TCR beta chain was determined in a study of somatic mutations in cytotoxic T cells in rheumatoid arthritis. Trimming removed 7 bases from V and 5 bases from J, with 18 bases in between. CDR3 size: 15 residues. Germline V CDR1 and CDR2: MNHNY, SVGAGI (reference sequence). Repertoires were generated with immunoSEQ multiplex PCR, while TCRdb's copy carries only in-frame clones and drops some. The sample lists about 13,000 clones, approximately 84% occurring once. Study-level points and caveats: Within the rheumatoid arthritis patients, CD8+ clonality went up as age increased (Spearman r=0.49). The same was not true of the healthy controls.

On this clone: Its antigen is undetermined.

V is TRBV6-6 and J is TRBJ1-5; TRBD1 might be the D (6 bases). The sequence was collected from an adult with rheumatoid arthritis. The sequenced material came from CD8+ T cells sorted from blood. CDR3 DNA sequence: TGTGCCAGCATCTTACGGGACACCGGCGATCAGCCCCAGCATTTT. Protein sequence: CASILRDTGDQPQHF.